This TCR beta chain originates from a study of patients and donors after allogeneic stem cell transplantation. A single count supports this clonotype. Trimming at V came to 1 base and at J to 1 base, leaving 9 bases not matched to a gene. CDR3 size: 18 residues. CDR1 is SGHRS, CDR2 YFSETQ, per germline. MiXCR, applied by TCRdb to the RT-PCR reads, yields one record per CDR3 protein. Here the sample spans 900,000 to 1,000,000 distinct CDR3 sequences, under 20% being singletons. The sequenced sample was blood, either unsorted or a sorted T cell fraction (not recorded which). This chain uses TRBV5-1 with TRBJ2-5; 11 nucleotides agree with TRBD2. This clonotype was obtained from a human donor who was either an allogeneic HSCT recipient or a stem cell or donor lymphocyte infusion donor (not recorded which). It is not recorded whose cells these are; they may come from a transplant donor. The CDR3 coding sequence is TGCGCCAGCAGCTTGATGGCTAGCGGGAGGTCCTTCCAAGAGACCCAGTACTTC. This gives the protein CASSLMASGRSFQETQYF.